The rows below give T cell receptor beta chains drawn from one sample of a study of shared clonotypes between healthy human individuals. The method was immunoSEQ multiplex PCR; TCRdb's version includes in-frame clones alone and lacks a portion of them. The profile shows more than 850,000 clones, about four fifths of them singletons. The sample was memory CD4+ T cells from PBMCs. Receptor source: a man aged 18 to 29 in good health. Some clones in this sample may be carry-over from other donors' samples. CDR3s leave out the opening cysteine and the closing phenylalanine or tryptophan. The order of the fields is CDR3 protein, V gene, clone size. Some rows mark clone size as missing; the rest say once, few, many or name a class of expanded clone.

ASSQVRGGNTIY	TRBV4-3	-
ASMGLAAYEQY	TRBV28	-
ASSPTGVPEAF	TRBV19	-
ASSDSQGGRYT	TRBV2	-
ASSPLAGGITDTQY	TRBV7-9	-
ASSLGGGQPQH	TRBV27	few
ASSDLGGRFTDEQY	TRBV25-1	once
ASSHGVVDILEQY	TRBV11-2	-
ASSVDAPDTIY	TRBV9	-
ASSLSARAGELF	TRBV5-1	-
ASSFRLVVEQY	TRBV21-1	-
ASTVGFTGNTIY	TRBV2	-
ASTRRGSYNEQF	TRBV6-7	once
ASSQELGQGATNYGYT	TRBV4-2	-
ASSAGLAGGWDRNEQY	TRBV9	few
ASSVSSVTHEQY	TRBV11-3	-
ASSGQDSYEQY	TRBV6-1	-
ASSLTGTSGTQGKETQY	TRBV28	-
ASSSPQGQPMNTEAF	TRBV5-1	-
ASSTNRGYEQY	TRBV19	once
ASSPTAGALAGKLYEQY	TRBV28	-
ASSQVGLADLYEQY	TRBV4-1	once
ASSYTRGSANQPQH	TRBV6-5	-
ASGFSGGQPQH	TRBV19	once
ASSLTQQGTKNIQY	TRBV7-2	once
ASSVTPGGGNEQF	TRBV27	-
ASSRTDSYEQY	TRBV5-1	-
ASRPGFSYEQY	TRBV6-1	-
ASSLGNPIQGAGNTIY	TRBV7-2	-
ASSPTGGASYEQY	TRBV5-1	-
ASSYSEGPTYGYT	TRBV6-6	-
ASSVLGGEEKLF	TRBV9	-
ASSIRSATGETQY	TRBV19	-
ASSPLAGLSGELF	TRBV5-1	-
ASSTRQGVNEKLF	TRBV7-2	-
ASSLWVGQAAF	TRBV28	-
ASSVAGASNTEAF	TRBV9	-
ASSRSGAGANVLT	TRBV28	-
ASSPSVPGVHTEAF	TRBV18	-
ASSPTSQGPGELF	TRBV5-4	-
ASSSPGGASGSYEQY	TRBV28	-
ASSLSVNTGELF	TRBV7-9	-
ASSPVSNNEQF	TRBV9	-
SVGGGAGYT	TRBV29-1	-
ASSLNWGATDTQY	TRBV7-9	-
ASSFQGTGANVLT	TRBV28	-